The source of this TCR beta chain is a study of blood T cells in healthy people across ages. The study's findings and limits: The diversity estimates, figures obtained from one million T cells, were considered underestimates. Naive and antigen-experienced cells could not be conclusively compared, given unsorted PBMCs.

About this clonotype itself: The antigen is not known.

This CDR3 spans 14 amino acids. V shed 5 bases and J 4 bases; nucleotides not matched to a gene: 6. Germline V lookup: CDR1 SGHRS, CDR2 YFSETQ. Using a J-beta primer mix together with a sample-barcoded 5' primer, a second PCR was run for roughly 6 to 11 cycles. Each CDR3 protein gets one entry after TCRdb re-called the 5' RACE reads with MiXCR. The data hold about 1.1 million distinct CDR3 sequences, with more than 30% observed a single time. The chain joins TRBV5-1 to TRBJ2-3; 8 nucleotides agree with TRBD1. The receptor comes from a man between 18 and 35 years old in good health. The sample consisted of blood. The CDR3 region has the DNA TGCGCCAGCAGAAGTACAGGGGGAGCAGATACGCAGTATTTT. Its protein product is CASRSTGGADTQYF.